This T cell receptor (beta chain) was identified in a study of blood T cell repertoires in COVID-19 (dated by TCRdb to the early 2020s). With regard to the full study: Samples from collaborators originated in the United States, Italy and Spain and spanned both the acute and convalescent phases of COVID-19. The material from the prospective study consisted of cDNA or gDNA derived from T cells, B-cell-depleted T cells, or PBMCs. The dataset comprised deeply sampled blood TCRbeta repertoires from subjects exposed to, actively infected with, or recovered from COVID-19. A freely available public database, intended as a resource for researchers studying the immune response to SARS-CoV-2, is where the repertoires were released. Samples were obtained from the ongoing ImmuneRACE study (first 160 participants) and from over 1,000 subjects provided by 6 global collaborators. A de-identified subject ID, COVID-19 status, age in years and sex were almost always included in the sample metadata. Where HLA class I and class II types were available, the types were taken from metadata supplied by the sample provider, not from assay-based typing.

Samples from volunteer blood donors who had recovered from COVID-19 were contributed by a second Seattle source. The collaborating institutions used their own protocols to collect whole blood in K2EDTA tubes. For TCRbeta analysis, collaborator samples were shipped as frozen whole blood, as isolated PBMCs, or as DNA extracted from either sample type. Overall results and qualifications from the work: How much clinical and demographic metadata was included differed by source and by participant, and the metadata was provided uncurated.

TCRbeta CDR3 regions were amplified from genomic DNA by means of the immunoSEQ Assay, a bias-controlled multiplex PCR. The authors processed their data as follows. The number of nucleated cells in each sample was estimated from the amplification of reference gene primers within the assay. To quantify the absolute abundance of each unique TCRbeta CDR3 rearrangement, sequence reads were collapsed and filtered. For each sample, productive Simpson clonality was calculated by taking the square root of Simpson's diversity index across productive rearrangements. This immuneACCESS table, as held by TCRdb, lists in-frame sequences with V and J called but not all clones. Of the missing ones, under half trace to an unresolved V gene in checked studies; the others have no known cause. V and J calls and clone size are given by that table; D and trimming were obtained from the DNA. Within this sample are about 200,000 clones, with 89% of them counted one time only. The top ten clones comprise around 6.5% of the sample.

As concerns this clone: It has no known antigen specificity. Per-nucleotide qualities are absent, and no much larger clonotype sits a single base away.

The CDR3 starts with the cysteine, ends with the phenylalanine, and has 16 residues. Only the CDR3 DNA stays, 48 bases, in frame from base 1. The junction carries 14 bases between V and J, which are trimmed by 0 bases and 5 bases respectively. CDR1 and CDR2 are read off the germline V gene as SGHAT and FQNNGV. This TCR was sampled from a man aged 55 to 69 who had recovered from COVID-19. The material sequenced was peripheral blood. The rearrangement joined TRBV11-2 to TRBJ1-3; too little of a D gene remains to name it. The DNA reads TGTGCCAGCAGCTTAGAAATCGGTGGTCCAAGAAACACCATATATTTT. It encodes CASSLEIGGPRNTIYF.